These T cell receptor beta chains were read from a single sample in a study of T cell responses to AZD1222 COVID-19 vaccine. The table came from immunoSEQ multiplex PCR; TCRdb's copy has only in-frame clones and leaves some out. The profile shows 100,000 to 140,000 clones, about 93% of them singletons. This sample comprised peripheral blood, obtained on day 0 of AZD1222 vaccination. These receptor sequences come from an adult in good health. The conserved cysteine and the conserved F or W are not part of the CDR3 here. The order of the fields is J gene, V gene, CDR3 protein.

j_gene: TRBJ2-6
v_gene: TRBV5-5
CDR3aa: ASSLKVGQSGANVLT

j_gene: TRBJ1-6
v_gene: TRBV12-3/TRBV12-4
CDR3aa: ASSLQNNSPLH

j_gene: TRBJ1-2
v_gene: TRBV30
CDR3aa: AWKGSEYGYT

j_gene: TRBJ2-5
v_gene: TRBV6-1
CDR3aa: ASSDRAGLETQY

j_gene: TRBJ1-1
v_gene: TRBV4-1
CDR3aa: ASSQEVRGMNTEAF

j_gene: TRBJ1-1
v_gene: TRBV11-2
CDR3aa: ASIGQGKNTEAF

j_gene: TRBJ1-6
v_gene: TRBV25-1
CDR3aa: ASSDPGTASSPLH

j_gene: TRBJ2-3
v_gene: TRBV18
CDR3aa: ASSPEGLAYDTQY

j_gene: TRBJ1-1
v_gene: TRBV5-4
CDR3aa: ASSLATGTGAEAF

j_gene: TRBJ1-6
v_gene: TRBV25-1
CDR3aa: ASSVGLRGWSPLH

j_gene: TRBJ1-1
v_gene: TRBV6-5
CDR3aa: ASSLQGNTEAF

j_gene: TRBJ1-1
v_gene: TRBV6-5
CDR3aa: ASSYGGGNKKAF

j_gene: TRBJ1-4
v_gene: TRBV5-1
CDR3aa: ASSLGGRPANEKLF

j_gene: TRBJ2-2
v_gene: TRBV9
CDR3aa: ASSVSPNSFGELF

j_gene: TRBJ2-7
v_gene: TRBV7-8
CDR3aa: ASSLEDRGGYEQY

j_gene: TRBJ2-7
v_gene: TRBV30
CDR3aa: AWRSGAVHEQY

j_gene: TRBJ2-7
v_gene: TRBV7-6
CDR3aa: ASSPIAGGPSYEQY

j_gene: TRBJ2-1
v_gene: TRBV6-2/TRBV6-3
CDR3aa: ASSYSPLMTGNNEQF

j_gene: TRBJ1-2
v_gene: TRBV28
CDR3aa: ASTPGGYGYT

j_gene: TRBJ1-1
v_gene: TRBV5-6
CDR3aa: ASTYRSMNTEAF

j_gene: TRBJ1-2
v_gene: TRBV23-1
CDR3aa: ASSQSGRGYT

j_gene: TRBJ2-2
v_gene: TRBV21-1
CDR3aa: ARDRGLYTGELF

j_gene: TRBJ2-4
v_gene: TRBV5-1
CDR3aa: ASSFSGTSGGANIQY

j_gene: TRBJ2-7
v_gene: TRBV6-2/TRBV6-3
CDR3aa: ASSYSPATYEQY

j_gene: TRBJ1-6
v_gene: TRBV20-1
CDR3aa: SARDVVSLH